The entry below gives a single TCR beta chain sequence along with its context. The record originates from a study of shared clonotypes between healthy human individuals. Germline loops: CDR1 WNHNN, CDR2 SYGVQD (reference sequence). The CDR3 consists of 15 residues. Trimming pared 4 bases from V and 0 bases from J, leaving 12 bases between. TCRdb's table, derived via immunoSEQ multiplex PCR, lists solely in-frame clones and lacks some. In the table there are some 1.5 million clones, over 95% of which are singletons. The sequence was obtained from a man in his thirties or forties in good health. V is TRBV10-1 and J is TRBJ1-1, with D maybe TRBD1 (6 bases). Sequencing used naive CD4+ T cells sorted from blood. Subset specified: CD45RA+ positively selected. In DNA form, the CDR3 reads TGCGCCAGCAGTGTTTCGACAGGAGTGAACACTGAAGCTTTCTTT. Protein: CASSVSTGVNTEAFF.